These 12 T cell receptor beta chains came from one sample sequenced in a study of T cells in Graves' hyperthyroidism and ophthalmopathy. Amplification of TCR beta CDR3 regions used RNA as the template. Carried out on the TCR CDR3, a first-round RT-PCR used the HTBI primer set. TCRdb reanalysed the multiplex PCR reads using MiXCR and keeps one entry per CDR3 protein. The profile shows approximately 380,000 distinct CDR3 sequences, approximately 20% of them singletons. What was sequenced was blood. The receptor source for this set is a woman younger than 35 with Graves' hyperthyroidism.

This clonotype was counted at least ten times. The genes are TRBV28 and TRBJ1-2, with unresolved D. V lost 7 bases, J lost 8 bases, and 5 bases lay in between. Germline V CDR1 and CDR2: MDHEN, SYDVKM. The CDR3 consists of 9 residues. CDR3 protein: CASMLGYTF. The DNA of the CDR3 is TGTGCCAGCATGTTGGGCTACACCTTC.

Many counts were recorded for this clonotype. V gene TRBV6-5 combines with J gene TRBJ2-7, with D tentatively TRBD1 or TRBD2 (5 bases each). The CDR3 consists of 14 residues. Trimming shortened V by 6 bases and J by 0 bases, and 12 bases separated the two germline ends. Germline CDR1 is MNHEY and CDR2 is SVGAGI. The CDR3, as DNA: TGTGCCAGCAGCCGGGACCAAAGCTCCTACGAGCAGTACTTC. Protein product: CASSRDQSSYEQYF.

This clonotype was recorded at least ten times. The chain recombines TRBV6-1 with TRBJ2-7; 8 bases match TRBD2. The CDR3 has 14 residues. Per germline, CDR1 MNHNS and CDR2 SASEGT. The ends lost 5 bases at V and 7 bases at J; junction bases unmatched: 10. The CDR3 region is CASSTTREGKEQYF. The CDR3 DNA follows: TGTGCCAGCAGTACCACCCGGGAGGGAAAAGAGCAGTACTTC.

The chain recombines TRBV28 with TRBJ2-4, with D possibly being TRBD2 (5 bases). Germline assignment: CDR1 MDHEN and CDR2 SYDVKM. V lost 4 bases and J lost 12, with 22 bases in between. The CDR3 extends over 15 amino acids. CDR3 coding DNA: TGTGCCAGCAGTTCCGACTTAGCCCCTATCGGGAATCAGTACTTC. This encodes CASSSDLAPIGNQYF.

This clonotype was recorded at least ten times. A read error is possible here, since a much larger clone lies one base away. The gene calls are TRBV28 and TRBJ1-5, with D possibly matching TRBD1 (5 bases). Germline assignment: CDR1 MDHEN and CDR2 SYDVKM. V was pared by 3 bases and J by 6 bases, with 9 bases between. There are 13 residues in the CDR3. The CDR3 DNA reads TGTGCCAGCAGTTTTGGGGGGAGTCAGCCCCAGCATTTT. It specifies CASSFGGSQPQHF.

This clonotype was picked up a small number of times. This chain uses TRBV7-8 with TRBJ1-2; maybe TRBD1 (5 bases). In germline, CDR1 is SGHVS, CDR2 FQNEAQ. CDR3 length: 15 residues. Trimming removed 5 bases at V and 8 bases at J, with 21 bases between. The CDR3, as DNA: TGTGCCAGCAGCCCCAGGGAGTGGGGAAACTGGGGCTACACCTTC. It yields the protein CASSPREWGNWGYTF.

This rearrangement joins TRBV7-8 to TRBJ1-6, with D maybe TRBD1 (5 bases). V lost 5 bases to trimming and J lost 4 bases, with 12 bases between them. The CDR3 loop spans 15 amino acids. CDR1 is SGHVS, CDR2 FQNEAQ, per germline. The CDR3 loop reads CASSTQGTYNSPLHF. CDR3 sequence (DNA): TGTGCCAGCAGCACTCAGGGTACTTATAATTCACCCCTCCACTTT.

This clonotype was seen ten or more times. V usage is TRBV28 and J usage is TRBJ1-2, with D possibly matching TRBD1 (6 bases). The V gene lost 4 bases and the J gene lost 1 base, with 13 bases spanning the gap. Per the germline V gene, CDR1 is MDHEN and CDR2 is SYDVKM. The CDR3 loop spans 15 amino acids. Here the CDR3 DNA reads TGTGCCAGCAGTTCCCCCCGGACAGTTAACTATGGCTACACCTTC. Translation gives CASSSPRTVNYGYTF.

This clonotype came up many times. The rearrangement joins TRBV28 to TRBJ2-7; the match to TRBD2 covers 9 bases. The length of the CDR3 is 15 residues. The V segment lost 4 bases and the J segment 6 bases; nucleotides outside the gene matches: 10. The germline CDR1 and CDR2 sequences are MDHEN and SYDVKM. This CDR3 is CASSSARAGGSEQYF. In DNA form, the CDR3 reads TGTGCCAGCAGTTCGGCCCGGGCGGGGGGGTCCGAGCAGTACTTC.

Worth noting for this clonotype: A much more abundant neighbour one base away suggests this may be a read error. V usage is TRBV10-2 and J usage is TRBJ1-1, with 9 bases lining up with TRBD1. V lost 6 bases, J lost 1 base, and 9 bases stayed unmatched. The CDR3 has 16 amino acids. The germline V gene has CDR1 WSHSY and CDR2 SAAADI. As DNA, the CDR3 is TGCGCCAGCAGGCCTCACAGGGGGCAACGGAACACTGAAGCTTTCTTT. Encoded protein: CASRPHRGQRNTEAFF.

This clonotype was picked up many times. The chain has TRBV19 and TRBJ1-2, with 8 positions matching TRBD1. With V trimmed by 7 bases and J by 0 bases, 7 bases remained unmatched. The CDR3 runs 15 residues. The germline gives CDR1 LNHDA, CDR2 SQIVND (reference sequence). CDR3 sequence reads: CASNDRGRANYGYTF. CDR3 coding DNA: TGTGCCAGTAACGACAGGGGCCGAGCTAACTATGGCTACACCTTC.

This clonotype was counted many times. V is TRBV12-3 or TRBV12-4 and J is TRBJ2-5, with 7 bases lining up with TRBD2. The CDR3 covers 15 residues. J gave up 5 bases and V 0 bases, and 6 bases lay outside the gene matches. The CDR3: CASSLAHGEGETQYF. In DNA, the CDR3 is TGTGCCAGCAGTTTAGCGCATGGGGAGGGGGAGACCCAGTACTTC.